These 31 T cell receptor beta chains originate from one sample sequenced in a study of T cell responses to AZD1222 COVID-19 vaccine (dated by TCRdb to about 2021). Preparation of the library involved the immunoSEQ multiplex PCR assay. This immuneACCESS table, as held by TCRdb, lists in-frame sequences with V and J called but not all clones. Of the missing ones, under half trace to an unresolved V gene in checked studies; the others have no known cause. The sample includes under 95,000 clones, with about nine tenths observed a single time. The top ten clones comprise approximately 1.3% of the sample. The time point tag for this specimen amounts to: about 28 days (+/-7) after the second vaccine dose. The material sequenced was peripheral blood, taken 28 days after the second AZD1222 dose. These receptors were obtained from an adult who received the AZD1222 COVID-19 vaccine.

The chain recombines TRBV3-1 (or the pseudogene TRBV3-2) with TRBJ2-2; weak D call: TRBD1 (5 bases). This CDR3 spans 16 amino acids. Germline lookup yields CDR1 LGHDT and CDR2 YNNKEL (reference sequence). The V gene lost 6 bases and the J gene lost 3 bases, with 17 bases spanning the gap. The CDR3 sequence is CASSLSSLRDTGELFF. The CDR3 DNA reads TGTGCCAGCAGTCTTTCCTCCCTCAGGGACACCGGGGAGCTGTTTTTT.

The V gene is TRBV4-3, the J gene TRBJ1-2; 7 nucleotides agree with TRBD1. This CDR3 is built from 13 residues. CDR1 LGHNA and CDR2 YSLEER come from the germline V gene. V dropped 0 bases and J dropped 6; count of bases not matched to a gene: 1. The CDR3 DNA follows: TGCGCCAGCAGCCAAGACAGGGGGGATGGCTACACCTTC. It encodes CASSQDRGDGYTF.

The chain has TRBV5-6 and TRBJ1-2; no definite D call. Germline V CDR1 and CDR2: SGHDT, YYEEEE. The CDR3 has 13 residues. V was pared by 5 bases and J by 3 bases, with 11 bases between. The CDR3 coding sequence is TGTGCCAGCAGGTACAGCCGGGACTATGGCTACACCTTC. Its protein product is CASRYSRDYGYTF.

The J gene is TRBJ2-5, the V gene TRBV28; D is unresolved. CDR1 is MDHEN, CDR2 SYDVKM, per germline. Trimming took 5 bases from V and 4 from J, leaving 8 bases between them. The CDR3 is 12 amino acids. DNA for the CDR3: TGTGCCAGCAGTGCAAATCTAGAGACCCAGTACTTC. Its protein is CASSANLETQYF.

The chain combines TRBV25-1 with TRBJ2-7; D is perhaps TRBD1 (5 bases). CDR1 is MGHDK and CDR2 is SYGVNS in the germline V gene. This CDR3 spans 11 amino acids. V shed 6 bases and J shed 4 bases, with 7 bases lying between them. The chain's CDR3 is CASRGPYEQYF. CDR3 nucleotide sequence: TGTGCCAGCAGGGGGCCGTACGAGCAGTACTTC.

The chain is built from TRBV28 and TRBJ1-3; D remains unclear. V gave up 1 base and J gave up 4 bases, with 14 bases separating them. The germline V gene has CDR1 MDHEN and CDR2 SYDVKM. This CDR3 spans 16 amino acids. The CDR3 spells CASSLYGSDRGNTIYF. The DNA of the CDR3 is TGTGCCAGCAGTTTATACGGGAGTGATCGAGGAAACACCATATATTTT. The complete variable domain, with remaining parts taken from reference TRBV28 and TRBJ1-3, reads DVKVTQSSRYLVKRTGEKVFLECVQDMDHENMFWYRQDPGLGLRLIYFSYDVKMKEKGDIPEGYSVSREKKERFSLILESASTNQTSMYLCASSLYGSDRGNTIYFGEGSWLTVV.

The CDR3 DNA is TGTGCCAGCAGGTGGACATACACAGGCTTGACCGGGGAGCTGTTTTTT. Residues: CASRWTYTGLTGELFF. V usage is TRBV21-1 and J usage is TRBJ2-2; no check of the table's D call, TRBD1, against the DNA was made. TRBV21-1 is given as a pseudogene. CDR3 length: 16 residues.

This clone was picked up one time. This chain connects TRBV5-5 to TRBJ1-5; D is possibly TRBD1 (5 bases). This CDR3 is built from 15 residues. From germline, CDR1 is SGHKS and CDR2 YYEKEE (reference sequence). The ends were cut back, 0 bases at V and 1 base at J, with 8 bases in the middle. The CDR3 protein is CASSLVRGSNQPQHF. DNA of the CDR3: TGTGCCAGCAGCTTGGTACGGGGGAGCAATCAGCCCCAGCATTTT.

V and J are TRBV7-9 and TRBJ2-7; no clear D gene. V lost 1 base, J lost 5 bases, and 6 bases lay in between. CDR1 and CDR2 (germline): SEHNR, FQNEAQ (reference sequence). The CDR3 totals 12 residues. The CDR3 sequence: CASSLVNNEQYF. Written as DNA, the CDR3 is TGTGCCAGCAGCTTAGTAAATAACGAGCAGTACTTC.

This chain links TRBV19 with TRBJ2-7; 7 bases align to TRBD1. Germline CDR1 and CDR2: LNHDA and SQIVND (reference sequence). Trimming removed 5 bases from V and 0 bases from J; junction bases left unmatched: 7. There are 15 residues in the CDR3. This CDR3 is CASSDPGTASYEQYF. The CDR3 DNA reads as TGTGCCAGTAGTGACCCTGGGACAGCCTCCTACGAGCAGTACTTC.

The gene calls are TRBV2 and TRBJ2-7, with no clear D. Germline assignment: CDR1 SNHLY and CDR2 FYNNEI. V lost 6 bases and J lost 0, with 0 bases in between. CDR3 length: 10 amino acids. CDR3: CASSSYEQYF. The CDR3 DNA reads TGTGCCAGCAGCTCCTACGAGCAGTACTTC.

The chain recombines TRBV24-1 with TRBJ1-1, with 9 bases that match TRBD1. J lost 11 bases, V lost 6 bases, and 9 bases had no gene match. This CDR3 contains 13 residues. Germline V gene sequence: CDR1 KGHDR, CDR2 SFDVKD. The CDR3 is CATSNTGGGSAFF. CDR3 nucleotide sequence: TGTGCCACCAGTAACACAGGGGGCGGCTCCGCTTTCTTT.

The chain combines TRBV11-2 with TRBJ2-1; 9 bases map to TRBD1. The CDR3 sequence is 16 residues long. Germline assignment: CDR1 SGHAT and CDR2 FQNNGV. J was trimmed by 7 bases and V by 5 bases; bases with no gene match: 12. The CDR3 DNA follows: TGTGCCAGCAGCATAGTTTGGGGACAGGGTCAGAATGAGCAGTTCTTC. Protein product: CASSIVWGQGQNEQFF.

The V and J genes are TRBV5-4 and TRBJ2-7; 7 bases are shared with TRBD1. Germline V lookup: CDR1 SGHNT, CDR2 YYREEE (reference sequence). CDR3 length: 16 amino acids. Unmatched junction bases numbered 11, after V lost 0 bases and J lost 5 bases. CDR3 nucleotides: TGTGCCAGCAGCTTGGCCGCAAGACAGGGCACGGACGAGCAGTACTTC. Translating gives CASSLAARQGTDEQYF.

The gene calls are TRBV2 and TRBJ1-2; no definite D call. V lost 2 bases and J 8 bases, leaving 18 bases between the germline ends. Per germline, CDR1 SNHLY and CDR2 FYNNEI. This CDR3 region has 15 residues. The CDR3 sequence: CASSEKAWAVGGYTF. The CDR3 nucleotides read TGTGCCAGCAGTGAAAAGGCTTGGGCGGTTGGGGGCTACACCTTC.

The chain joins TRBV29-1 to TRBJ1-2; D is ambiguous. The V gene's germline CDR1 is SQVTM and CDR2 ANQGSEA. The CDR3 sequence is 12 residues long. V gave up 1 base and J gave up 7 bases, with 10 bases separating them. CDR3 in DNA: TGCAGCGTTGAAGGTGGAGGCAGTGGCTACACCTTC. It translates to CSVEGGGSGYTF.

The chain has TRBV28 and TRBJ1-2; tentative D call: TRBD1 (5 bases). V was pared by 7 bases and J by 0 bases, with 12 bases between. Looked up from germline, CDR1 is MDHEN and CDR2 is SYDVKM. This CDR3 has 14 amino acids. The CDR3 coding sequence is TGTGCCAGCACGGGGGGGGTGCCTAACTATGGCTACACCTTC. Translation gives CASTGGVPNYGYTF.

The chain joins TRBV7-3 to TRBJ2-1; 7 nucleotides line up with TRBD2. This CDR3 spans 15 amino acids. V was pared by 0 bases and J by 6 bases, with 5 bases of the junction left unmatched. Looked up from germline, CDR1 is SGHTA and CDR2 is FQGTGA. CDR3 DNA sequence: TGTGCCAGCAGCTTAACAGGGCGGGGGAGCAATGAGCAGTTCTTC. This translates into CASSLTGRGSNEQFF.

V and J are TRBV6-2 or TRBV6-3 and TRBJ2-5, with 9 bases identical to TRBD2. CDR1 and CDR2 (germline): MNHEY, SVGEGT. This CDR3 is built from 14 residues. Trimming removed 4 bases from V and 8 bases from J; junction bases left unmatched: 8. The CDR3 region has the DNA TGTGCCAGCAGTTCTCGACTAGCGGAGCCAACCCAGTACTTC. The encoded protein is CASSSRLAEPTQYF.

This clone was seen a few times. V usage is TRBV28 and J usage is TRBJ1-6, with D maybe TRBD1 (5 bases). The CDR3 is 12 residues long. Deletions cut 4 bases from V and 10 bases from J, with 8 bases between. CDR1 is MDHEN, CDR2 SYDVKM, per germline. The CDR3 sequence: CASSSGGSPLHF. The CDR3 DNA follows: TGTGCCAGCAGTTCCGGGGGGTCACCCCTCCACTTT.

V is TRBV6-4 and J is TRBJ2-7; 7 nucleotides line up with TRBD2. The CDR3 loop spans 15 amino acids. The trim removed 3 bases at V and 3 bases at J, leaving 8 bases unmatched. From germline, CDR1 is MRHNA and CDR2 SNTAGT. CDR3 DNA: TGTGCCAGCAGTGATTCAGGACTAGAAAACTACGAGCAGTACTTC. It translates to CASSDSGLENYEQYF.

V and J are TRBV7-3 and TRBJ2-7; D is uncertain. The CDR3 totals 11 residues. The V gene's germline CDR1 is SGHTA and CDR2 FQGTGA. V was clipped by 5 bases and J by 4 bases, with 6 bases between them. The CDR3 nucleotides read TGTGCCAGCAGCCGATCTTACGAGCAGTACTTC. Amino acid sequence: CASSRSYEQYF.

The DNA for the CDR3 is TGCGCCAGCAGCCAAGGTTGGGGGGCGTCCTATAATTCACCCCTCCACTTT. Translating it yields CASSQGWGASYNSPLHF. The chain is built from TRBV4-1 and TRBJ1-6; D possibly corresponds to TRBD1 (6 bases). The germline V and J ends were trimmed by 1 base and 1 base, with 11 bases remaining between them. CDR3 size: 17 residues. Germline CDR1 reads MGHRA; CDR2 reads YSYEKL.

This clone was picked up one time. Here the CDR3 DNA reads TGTGCCAGCAGCCAAGAACCGCTCGGGGGGATGAACACTGAAGCTTTCTTT. Protein: CASSQEPLGGMNTEAFF. The chain combines TRBV4-2 with TRBJ1-1; D might be TRBD1 (5 bases). V lost 0 bases to trimming and J lost 0 bases, with 14 bases between them. The germline V gene has CDR1 LGHNA and CDR2 YNFKEQ. The CDR3 runs 17 residues.

The chain uses TRBV29-1 and TRBJ1-5; possible D gene TRBD1, 5 bases. CDR3 length equals 12 residues. The V gene's germline CDR1 is SQVTM and CDR2 ANQGSEA. Deletions cut 4 bases from V and 4 bases from J, with 8 bases between. CDR3 residues: CSVGQKNQPQHF. CDR3 nucleotides: TGCAGCGTTGGACAGAAGAATCAGCCCCAGCATTTT. The full variable domain, in which reference TRBV29-1 and TRBJ1-5 provide the parts outside the CDR3, is SAVISQKPSRDICQRGTSLTIQCQVDSQVTMMFWYRQQPGQSLTLIATANQGSEATYESGFVIDKFPISRPNLTFSTLTVSNMSPEDSSIYLCSVGQKNQPQHFGDGTRLSIL.

The V gene is TRBV6-6, the J gene TRBJ2-1, with 7 bases aligning to TRBD2. Per the germline V gene, CDR1 is MNHNY and CDR2 is SVGAGI (reference sequence). This CDR3 contains 15 residues. V was pared by 2 bases and J by 0 bases, with 1 base of the junction left unmatched. CDR3: CASSYGGGSYNEQFF. The CDR3 bases are TGTGCCAGCAGTTACGGGGGGGGCTCCTACAATGAGCAGTTCTTC.

V gene TRBV30 combines with J gene TRBJ1-2; D unresolved. This CDR3 has 12 amino acids. The germline V and J ends were trimmed by 3 bases and 7 bases, with 12 bases remaining between them. CDR1 is GTSNPN and CDR2 is SVGIG in the germline V gene (reference sequence). The CDR3 sequence is CAWRGFSGGYTF. The DNA of the CDR3 is TGTGCCTGGAGGGGGTTCTCGGGTGGCTACACCTTC.

The chain has TRBV4-1 and TRBJ1-1; D unresolved. CDR1 is MGHRA, CDR2 YSYEKL, per germline. The CDR3 runs 14 residues. V was trimmed by 1 base and J by 4 bases, leaving 10 bases between them. CDR3 in amino acids: CASSQARGSTEAFF. For the CDR3, the DNA is TGCGCCAGCAGCCAAGCTCGAGGGTCCACTGAAGCTTTCTTT.

The gene calls are TRBV28 and TRBJ2-6; D is possibly TRBD1 (6 bases). This CDR3 is built from 17 residues. V was shortened by 5 bases and J by 2 bases, with 16 bases between the two germline ends. Germline CDR1 reads MDHEN; CDR2 reads SYDVKM. DNA for the CDR3: TGTGCCAGCAGTCCTCCCGTGGGGGCCCCTGGGGCCAACGTCCTGACTTTC. Translating it yields CASSPPVGAPGANVLTF.

The V call is TRBV3-1 (or the pseudogene TRBV3-2), the J call TRBJ1-2; the D is unclear. Between the trimmed V and J ends, which lost 1 base and 4 bases, there was a span of 10 bases. The CDR3 is 14 amino acids. Germline lookup yields CDR1 LGHDT and CDR2 YNNKEL (reference sequence). The CDR3, as DNA: TGTGCCAGCAGCCAAGTTCGGCAGCGCTATGGCTACACCTTC. This encodes CASSQVRQRYGYTF.

J is TRBJ2-3 and V is TRBV7-2, with TRBD1 identical over 9 bases. Trimming removed 5 bases from V and 1 base from J; junction bases left unmatched: 7. The CDR3 is 16 residues long. Germline lookup yields CDR1 SGHTA and CDR2 FQGNSA. The CDR3 protein is CASSLTRTGGTDTQYF. The CDR3 nucleotides read TGTGCCAGCAGCCTTACTCGGACAGGGGGCACAGATACGCAGTATTTT.